The 19 T cell receptor beta chains reported below all come from one sample, sequenced in a study of shared clonotypes between healthy human individuals. Cells designated naive CD8 were CD45RO-negative and were positively selected for CCR7, with terminally differentiated effector memory CD45RA+ cells excluded. Profiling relied on immunoSEQ multiplex PCR, and the TCRdb table lists in-frame clones only, not all of them. The sample has under 600,000 clones; roughly 98% are singletons. The sequencing sample was made of naive CD8+ T cells sorted from blood. The receptors here all came from a man in his thirties or forties in good health.

The chain employs TRBV6-1 and TRBJ1-2; D is unclear. The CDR3 spans 15 residues. CDR1 MNHNS and CDR2 SASEGT come from the germline V gene. The V end was cut by 3 bases, the J end by 4 bases, with 15 bases between. CDR3 in amino acids: CASSDFSLGRYGYTF. CDR3 DNA sequence: TGTGCCAGCAGTGATTTTTCCCTTGGCCGCTATGGCTACACCTTC.

The genes are TRBV28 and TRBJ1-2; no clear D gene. Germline V gene data show CDR1 as MDHEN and CDR2 as SYDVKM. The V and J ends lost 5 bases and 3 bases respectively, with 4 bases between them. The CDR3 consists of 11 residues. The CDR3 DNA follows: TGTGCCAGCAGTCGAGACTATGGCTACACCTTC. Amino acid sequence: CASSRDYGYTF.

The chain has TRBV29-1 and TRBJ2-3, with 11 bases lining up with TRBD2. V lost 5 bases and J lost 8; bases outside the gene matches: 6. Per germline, CDR1 SQVTM and CDR2 ANQGSEA. This CDR3 is built from 13 residues. CDR3 region: CSVLSGRAVTQYF. In DNA form, the CDR3 reads TGCAGCGTTCTTAGCGGGAGGGCGGTTACGCAGTATTTT.

The rearrangement joins TRBV7-9 to TRBJ1-1; no definite D call. Germline CDR1 is SEHNR and CDR2 is FQNEAQ (reference sequence). Trimming removed 5 bases at V and 11 bases at J, with 18 bases between. CDR3 length: 13 residues. DNA of the CDR3: TGTGCCAGCAGCCATTGGTTGTTCGGATGGGCTTTCTTT. Its translation: CASSHWLFGWAFF.

The chain employs TRBV21-1 and TRBJ1-5. TRBV21-1 is noted as a pseudogene. This CDR3 comprises 14 residues. CDR3 nucleotides: TGTGCCAGCACCGGGGATGGAAACAATCAGCCCCAGCATTTT. It encodes CASTGDGNNQPQHF.

J is TRBJ2-1 and V is TRBV27, with D maybe TRBD2 (5 bases). Germline V gene sequence: CDR1 MNHEY, CDR2 SMNVEV (reference sequence). The CDR3 extends over 18 amino acids. V was clipped by 1 base and J by 0 bases, with 16 bases between them. CDR3: CASSLFLGGERSYNEQFF. CDR3 in DNA: TGTGCCAGCAGTTTATTTCTTGGTGGGGAGCGCTCCTACAATGAGCAGTTCTTC.

V is TRBV28 and J is TRBJ1-5, with 7 nucleotides matching TRBD1. The germline gives CDR1 MDHEN, CDR2 SYDVKM. The V gene end was trimmed by 5 bases and the J gene end by 5 bases; junction bases not matched to a gene: 9. The CDR3 covers 15 residues. CDR3 nucleotides: TGTGCCAGCAGTCCCCCTCAGGGGGAATATCAGCCCCAGCATTTT. Amino acids: CASSPPQGEYQPQHF.

The chain is built from TRBV10-1 and TRBJ2-3, with unresolved D. The CDR3 covers 15 residues. V was pared by 0 bases and J by 0 bases, with 7 bases between. CDR1 and CDR2 from the germline V gene are WNHNN and SYGVQD (reference sequence). The chain's CDR3 is CASSESGSSTDTQYF. For the CDR3, the DNA is TGCGCCAGCAGTGAGTCTGGCAGTAGCACAGATACGCAGTATTTT.

The chain recombines TRBV28 with TRBJ1-5; 9 bases fit TRBD1. The CDR3 has 18 amino acids. Germline V CDR1 and CDR2: MDHEN, SYDVKM. V lost 5 bases, J lost 5 bases, and 16 bases stayed unmatched. CDR3 loop: CASSRPPRDRVGDQPQHF. CDR3 coding DNA: TGTGCCAGCAGTAGGCCTCCCCGGGACAGGGTTGGGGATCAGCCCCAGCATTTT.

The J gene is TRBJ1-4, the V gene TRBV5-5; unclear D gene. Trimming stripped 3 bases from V and 8 bases from J, with 17 bases between. There are 15 residues in the CDR3. Germline values: CDR1 SGHKS, CDR2 YYEKEE (reference sequence). The CDR3 DNA reads TGTGCCAGCAGCTCCGGATGGGGTTCACTCGAAAAACTGTTTTTT. Protein: CASSSGWGSLEKLFF.

This chain connects TRBV27 to TRBJ2-1, with a tentative D call TRBD2 (6 bases). Trimming left V 5 bases short and J 10 bases short, with 12 bases between. The CDR3 spans 12 residues. Germline values: CDR1 MNHEY, CDR2 SMNVEV (reference sequence). For the CDR3, the DNA is TGTGCCAGCAGTCCCGGTGGACTAGAGCAGTTCTTC. Its protein product is CASSPGGLEQFF.

V is TRBV28 and J is TRBJ1-1; D is uncertain. This CDR3 comprises 13 residues. The germline V and J ends were trimmed by 3 bases and 1 base, with 6 bases remaining between them. The germline V gene encodes CDR1 MDHEN and CDR2 SYDVKM. The CDR3 sequence is CASSFLRNTEAFF. CDR3 sequence (DNA): TGTGCCAGCAGTTTTTTGCGGAACACTGAAGCTTTCTTT.

This chain links TRBV6-5 with TRBJ2-1; D not resolved. Germline lookup yields CDR1 MNHEY and CDR2 SVGAGI. Trimming cost V 7 bases and J 4 bases, with 11 bases left between them. CDR3 size: 13 residues. The CDR3 DNA reads as TGTGCCAGCACTCCTGGTGGGTACAATGAGCAGTTCTTC. This gives the protein CASTPGGYNEQFF.

This clone was seen only once. V is TRBV6-5 and J is TRBJ2-7, with 9 bases aligning to TRBD2. V was clipped by 6 bases and J by 1 base; unmatched bases: 7. Germline lookup yields CDR1 MNHEY and CDR2 SVGAGI. This CDR3 is built from 15 residues. CDR3: CASSPILAGSYEQYF. CDR3 DNA sequence: TGTGCCAGCAGCCCAATCCTAGCGGGATCCTACGAGCAGTACTTC.

This rearrangement joins TRBV7-8 to TRBJ2-7; TRBD1 might be the D (6 bases). CDR3 size: 12 residues. Per the germline V gene, CDR1 is SGHVS and CDR2 is FQNEAQ. The V end lost 5 bases, the J end lost 3 bases, and 8 bases lay between the germline ends. CDR3 coding DNA: TGTGCCAGCAGCCTACAGGGCTACGAGCAGTACTTC. It is translated as CASSLQGYEQYF.

This clone appeared a few times. The gene calls are TRBV27 and TRBJ2-1, with 8 bases matching TRBD1. Losses at the gene ends were 4 bases for V and 0 bases for J; bases not matched to a gene: 5. Germline-derived CDR1 and CDR2 are MNHEY and SMNVEV (reference sequence). This CDR3 has 16 residues. The CDR3 DNA sequence: TGTGCCAGCAGTTCTCGGACAGGGAGCTCCTACAATGAGCAGTTCTTC. Amino acid sequence: CASSSRTGSSYNEQFF.

The chain links TRBV25-1 to TRBJ1-2; a weak D match, TRBD1 (6 bases). The CDR3 consists of 15 residues. Looked up from germline, CDR1 is MGHDK and CDR2 is SYGVNS. V was clipped by 5 bases and J by 2 bases, with 15 bases between them. CDR3 in DNA: TGTGCCAGCAGTAAGGGAGACAGGTTCAACTATGGCTACACCTTC. Translation: CASSKGDRFNYGYTF.

The chain combines TRBV29-1 with TRBJ2-2, with 10 bases that match TRBD2. Germline V gene sequence: CDR1 SQVTM, CDR2 ANQGSEA. The CDR3 runs 14 residues. V shed 7 bases, J shed 8 bases, and the junction held 10 bases outside the gene matches. CDR3 amino acids: CSGYLAGVGGELFF. The CDR3 coding sequence is TGCAGCGGCTATCTAGCGGGAGTCGGGGGGGAGCTGTTTTTT.

The chain couples TRBV27 to TRBJ2-3; 7 positions match TRBD1. After removal of 6 bases from V and 4 bases from J, the junction contained 10 bases not matched to a gene. CDR1 MNHEY and CDR2 SMNVEV come from the germline V gene (reference sequence). The CDR3 is made up of 15 amino acids. The CDR3 region has the DNA TGTGCCAGCAGACCTTGGGGCCAGGGGGCAGATACGCAGTATTTT. Its translation is CASRPWGQGADTQYF.